The T cell receptor beta chain described here comes from a study of blood T cell repertoires in COVID-19. Study at large: Whether acute or convalescent, the COVID-19 samples came from the United States, Italy and Spain.

In the study's own analysis: Reference gene primer amplification gave estimated nucleated cell counts. Sequenced by immunoSEQ multiplex PCR; TCRdb stores in-frame clones only, minus some. That table supplies the V and J calls and clone size; D and trimming were determined from the DNA. This table has approximately 140,000 clones, around 80% appearing once. This clone was seen a handful of times. This receptor was taken from a human donor in a cohort sampled during active COVID-19. The sample comprised peripheral blood.

This chain's CDR3 is CATHSGVRRFGSYNEQFF. The CDR3, as DNA: TGTGCTACTCATTCAGGGGTTAGGAGGTTCGGCTCCTACAATGAGCAGTTCTTC. The chain has TRBV28 and TRBJ2-1, with a possible D match to TRBD1 (6 bases). Germline values: CDR1 MDHEN, CDR2 SYDVKM. The CDR3 spans 18 residues.